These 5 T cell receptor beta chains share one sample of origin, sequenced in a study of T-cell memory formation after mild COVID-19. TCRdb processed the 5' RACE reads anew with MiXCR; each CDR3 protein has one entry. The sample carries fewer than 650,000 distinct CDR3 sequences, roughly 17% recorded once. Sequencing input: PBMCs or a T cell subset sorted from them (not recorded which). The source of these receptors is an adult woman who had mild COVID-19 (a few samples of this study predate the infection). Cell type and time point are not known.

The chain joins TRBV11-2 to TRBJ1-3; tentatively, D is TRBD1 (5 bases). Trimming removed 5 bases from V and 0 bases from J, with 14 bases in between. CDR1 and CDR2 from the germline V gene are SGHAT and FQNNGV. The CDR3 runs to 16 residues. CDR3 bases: TGTGCCAGCAGCCAACGGGGGTTGGGCTCTGGAAACACCATATATTTT. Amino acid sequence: CASSQRGLGSGNTIYF.

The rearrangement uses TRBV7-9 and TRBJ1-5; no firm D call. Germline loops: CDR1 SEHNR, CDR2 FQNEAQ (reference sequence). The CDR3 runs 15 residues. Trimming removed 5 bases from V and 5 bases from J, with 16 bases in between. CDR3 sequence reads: CASSPYSNVDQPQHF. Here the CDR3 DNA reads TGTGCCAGCAGCCCGTACTCTAATGTCGATCAGCCCCAGCATTTT.

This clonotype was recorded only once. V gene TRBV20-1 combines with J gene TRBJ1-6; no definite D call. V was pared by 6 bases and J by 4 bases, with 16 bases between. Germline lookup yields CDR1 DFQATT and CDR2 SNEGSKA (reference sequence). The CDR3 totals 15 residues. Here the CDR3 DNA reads TGCAGTGCCCAAGAGGACCCTAGTTATAATTCACCCCTCCACTTT. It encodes CSAQEDPSYNSPLHF.

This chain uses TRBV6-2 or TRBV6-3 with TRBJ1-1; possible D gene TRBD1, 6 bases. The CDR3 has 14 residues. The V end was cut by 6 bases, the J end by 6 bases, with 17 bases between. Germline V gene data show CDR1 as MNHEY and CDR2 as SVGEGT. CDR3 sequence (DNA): TGTGCCAGCAGCCCCCGACAGGCCTCCTCTGAAGCTTTCTTT. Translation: CASSPRQASSEAFF.

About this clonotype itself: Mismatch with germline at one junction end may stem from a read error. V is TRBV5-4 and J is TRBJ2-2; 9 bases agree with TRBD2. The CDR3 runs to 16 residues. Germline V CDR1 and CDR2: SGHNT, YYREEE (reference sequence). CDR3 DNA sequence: TGTGCCCGCAGCTTGGCGGGGGGGAGCAACACCGGGGAGCTGTTTTTT. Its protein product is CARSLAGGSNTGELFF. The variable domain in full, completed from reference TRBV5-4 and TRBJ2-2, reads ETGVTQSPTHLIKTRGQQVTLRCSSQSGHNTVSWYQQALGQGPQFIFQYYREEENGRGNFPPRFSGLQFPNYSSELNVNALELDDSALYLCARSLAGGSNTGELFFGEGSRLTVL.